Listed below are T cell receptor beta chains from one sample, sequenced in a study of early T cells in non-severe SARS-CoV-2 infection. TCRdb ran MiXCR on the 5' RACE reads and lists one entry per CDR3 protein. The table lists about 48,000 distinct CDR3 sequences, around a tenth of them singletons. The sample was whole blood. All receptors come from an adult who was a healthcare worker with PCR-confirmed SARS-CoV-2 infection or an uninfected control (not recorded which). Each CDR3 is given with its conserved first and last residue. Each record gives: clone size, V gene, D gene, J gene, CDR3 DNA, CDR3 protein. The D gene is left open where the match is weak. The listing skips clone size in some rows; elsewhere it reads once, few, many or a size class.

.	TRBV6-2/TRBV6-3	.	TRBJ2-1	TGTGCCAGCAGGCCCCCAGGGTATCCTGAGCAGTTCTTC	CASRPPGYPEQFF
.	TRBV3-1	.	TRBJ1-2	TGTGCCAGCAGCCCACGGACCCGAGGCGCTAACTATGGCTACACCTTC	CASSPRTRGANYGYTF
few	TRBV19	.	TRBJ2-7	TGTGCCAGTAGTATAGACCCGGGGGACGAGCAGTACTTC	CASSIDPGDEQYF
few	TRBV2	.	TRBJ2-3	TGTGCCAGCACCAGCGGATACACAGATACGCAGTATTTT	CASTSGYTDTQYF
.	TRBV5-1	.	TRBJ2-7	TGCGCCAGCAGCCCGTCGGACACCAGCTCCTACGAGCAGTACTTC	CASSPSDTSSYEQYF
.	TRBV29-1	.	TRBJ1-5	TGCAGCGTTCGTCGAGGGGGTAGCAATCAGCCCCAGCATTTT	CSVRRGGSNQPQHF
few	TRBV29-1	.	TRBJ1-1	TGCAGCGTTGAAGATCCCTACTTAGAAGCTTTCTTT	CSVEDPYLEAFF
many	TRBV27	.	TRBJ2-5	TGTGCCAGCAGTTCGTCCCCACAGGGCCAAGAGACCCAGTACTTC	CASSSSPQGQETQYF
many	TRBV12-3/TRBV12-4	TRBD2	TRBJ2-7	TGTGCCAGCAGCTCCACCCCTAGCGGGAGGTTCTACGAGCAGTACTTC	CASSSTPSGRFYEQYF
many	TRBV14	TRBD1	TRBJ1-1	TGTGCCAGCAGCCAAAGGGGAGCAGGGGGAATATTGGGCACTGAAGCTTTCTTT	CASSQRGAGGILGTEAFF
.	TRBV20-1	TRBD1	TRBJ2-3	TGCAGTGCTATCCAAACCGGGACAGCAGACACAGATACGCAGTATTTT	CSAIQTGTADTDTQYF
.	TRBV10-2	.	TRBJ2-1	TGCGCCAGCAGTGATAGCAATGAGCAGTTCTTC	CASSDSNEQFF
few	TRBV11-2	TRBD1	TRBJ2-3	TGTGCCAGCAGCCCCCGGCGGACAGGGCCAGATACGCAGTATTTT	CASSPRRTGPDTQYF
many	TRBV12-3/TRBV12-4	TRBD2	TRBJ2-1	TGTGCCAGCAGTCGCCTCACTAGCGTAGAGCAGTTCTTC	CASSRLTSVEQFF
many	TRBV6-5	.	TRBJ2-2	TGTGCCAGCAGTTACTTCGGGACCGGGGAGCTGTTTTTT	CASSYFGTGELFF
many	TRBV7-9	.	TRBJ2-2	TGTGCCAGCAGCTGGGACGGTTCGAACACCGGGGAGCTGTTTTTT	CASSWDGSNTGELFF
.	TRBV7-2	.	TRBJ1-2	TGTGCCAGCAGCTTAGACGGTTTTAACTATGGCTACACCTTC	CASSLDGFNYGYTF
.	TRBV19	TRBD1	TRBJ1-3	TGTGCCAGTAGCCTTCAGGGGGGTGCTGGAAACACCATATATTTT	CASSLQGGAGNTIYF
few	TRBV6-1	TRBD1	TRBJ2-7	TGTGCCAGCAGTGAAGCCGGGACAGGGTACGGGTACGAGCAGTACTTC	CASSEAGTGYGYEQYF
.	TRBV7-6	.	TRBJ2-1	TGTGCCAGCAGCTTCGGAGCGGCCCCTGGGGATGAGCAGTTCTTC	CASSFGAAPGDEQFF
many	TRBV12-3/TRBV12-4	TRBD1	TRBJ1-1	TGTGCCAGCAGTCTCCGACAGGGATTGAACACTGAAGCTTTCTTT	CASSLRQGLNTEAFF
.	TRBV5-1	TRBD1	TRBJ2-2	TGCGCCAGCAGCCTGGGGCAGCGGACAGGGGCCGCCGGGGAGCTGTTTTTT	CASSLGQRTGAAGELFF
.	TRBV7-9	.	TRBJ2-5	TGTGCCAGCAGCCAGACCGCAACGACCCAGTACTTC	CASSQTATTQYF
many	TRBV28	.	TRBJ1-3	TGTGCCAGCGATGTGGGCGGGGGCCCTGGAAACACCATATATTTT	CASDVGGGPGNTIYF
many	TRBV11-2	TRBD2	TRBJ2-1	TGTGCCAGCAGCTTAGTAGGACTAGCGGGAGGTAGGGATGAGCAGTTCTTC	CASSLVGLAGGRDEQFF
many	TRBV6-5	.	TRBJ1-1	TGTGCCAGCAGTTACTATCTAATGAGGCCTGGGAACACTGAAGCTTTCTTT	CASSYYLMRPGNTEAFF
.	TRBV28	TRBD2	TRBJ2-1	TGTGCCAGCAGTCTCCCCTATGGACTAGCTGCGAGGTTCTTC	CASSLPYGLAARFF
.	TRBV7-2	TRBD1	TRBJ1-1	TGTGCCAGCAGCTTAAATCTGGCAGGGGGCTACTCGGGGACTGAAGCTTTCTTT	CASSLNLAGGYSGTEAFF
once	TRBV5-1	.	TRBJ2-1	TGCGCCAGCAGCTTGGAGCGGAGGAGCTCCTACAATGAGCAGTTCTTC	CASSLERRSSYNEQFF
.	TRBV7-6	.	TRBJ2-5	TGTGCCAGCAGCTTAGCGCTCCCTGAGACCCAGTACTTC	CASSLALPETQYF